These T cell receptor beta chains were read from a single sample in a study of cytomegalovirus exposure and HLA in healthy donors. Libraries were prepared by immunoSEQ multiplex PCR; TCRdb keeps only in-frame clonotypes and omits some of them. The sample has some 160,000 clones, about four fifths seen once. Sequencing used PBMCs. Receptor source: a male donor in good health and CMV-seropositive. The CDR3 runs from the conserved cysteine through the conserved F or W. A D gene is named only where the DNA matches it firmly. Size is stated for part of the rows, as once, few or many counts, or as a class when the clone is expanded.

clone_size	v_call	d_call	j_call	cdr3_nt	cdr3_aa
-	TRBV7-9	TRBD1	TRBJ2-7	TGTGCCAGCAGCTCGACCTCCGGGACAGGGGGCGACTACGAGCAGTACTTC	CASSSTSGTGGDYEQYF
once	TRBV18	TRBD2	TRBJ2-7	TGTGCCAGCTCATTCGGGGGGGCCGACGAGCAGTACTTC	CASSFGGADEQYF
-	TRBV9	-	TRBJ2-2	TGTGCCAGCAGCACTAGCTCCTTTCCCGGGGAGCTGTTTTTT	CASSTSSFPGELFF
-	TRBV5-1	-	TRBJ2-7	TGCGCCAGCAGCAGGGGCTCCCAGGGGAGGGACGAGCAGTACTTC	CASSRGSQGRDEQYF
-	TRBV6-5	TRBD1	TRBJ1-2	TGTGCCAGCAGCGCCGGACAGGGCCTTCACTATGGCTACACCTTC	CASSAGQGLHYGYTF
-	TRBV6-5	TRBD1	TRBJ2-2	TGTGCCAGCAGTTTACAGGGGTTCGCCGGGGAGCTGTTTTTT	CASSLQGFAGELFF
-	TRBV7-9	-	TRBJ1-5	TGTGCCAGCAACCAGGGAAGGGGACAGCCCCAGCATTTT	CASNQGRGQPQHF
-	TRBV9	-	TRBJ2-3	TGTGCCAGCAGCGTACACCAGGGTGCTAGCACAGATACGCAGTATTTT	CASSVHQGASTDTQYF
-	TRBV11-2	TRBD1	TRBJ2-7	TGTGCCAGCAGCTCCCCTTGGACAGGGGTCCCCTACGAGCAGTACTTC	CASSSPWTGVPYEQYF
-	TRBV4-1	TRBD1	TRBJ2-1	TGCGCCAGCAGCCAAGACAGGGGGTCGTACAATGAGCAGTTCTTC	CASSQDRGSYNEQFF
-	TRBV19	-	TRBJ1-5	TGTGCCAGTAGTAGGGGGGGCGAAAGTCAGCCCCAGCATTTT	CASSRGGESQPQHF
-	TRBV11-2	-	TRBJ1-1	TGTGCCAGCAGCTTATTAACACCGAACACTGAAGCTTTCTTT	CASSLLTPNTEAFF
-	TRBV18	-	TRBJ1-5	TGTGCCAGCTCACCGTCTGGTAGTTATCAGCCCCAGCATTTT	CASSPSGSYQPQHF
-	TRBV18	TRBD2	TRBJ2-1	TGTGCCAGCTCACTCAAGGCGCAGACTAGCGGGGGTCCTGAGCAGTTCTTC	CASSLKAQTSGGPEQFF
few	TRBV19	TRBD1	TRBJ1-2	TGTGCCAGTCGGACCCTGGACAGGGTTCATGGCTACACCTTC	CASRTLDRVHGYTF
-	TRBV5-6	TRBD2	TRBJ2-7	TGTGCCAGCAGCTTAATTAGCGGGATCTACGAGCAGTACTTC	CASSLISGIYEQYF
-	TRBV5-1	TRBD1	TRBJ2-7	TGCGCCAGCAGACCAGCCGGGACAGGGCGGGCCGAGCAGTACTTC	CASRPAGTGRAEQYF
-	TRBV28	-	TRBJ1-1	TGTGCCAGCAGTTTTTCGACAGACTACACTGAAGCTTTCTTT	CASSFSTDYTEAFF
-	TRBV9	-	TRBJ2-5	TGTGCCAGCAGCGCTACAGGCCCGGGGACCCAGTACTTC	CASSATGPGTQYF
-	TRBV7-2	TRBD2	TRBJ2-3	TGTGCCAGCAGCTCCCGACTAGCGGGAGCGGCAGATACGCAGTATTTT	CASSSRLAGAADTQYF
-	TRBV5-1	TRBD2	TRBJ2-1	TGCGCCAGCAGCTCCGGGACTAGCGGCAATGAGCAGTTCTTC	CASSSGTSGNEQFF
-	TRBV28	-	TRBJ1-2	TGTGCCAGCTGTGGACAGCGAGTCTATGGCTACACCTTC	CASCGQRVYGYTF
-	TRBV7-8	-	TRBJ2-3	TGTGCCAGCAGCGACACCTGGGGGGCGGGAGAATCAGATACGCAGTATTTT	CASSDTWGAGESDTQYF
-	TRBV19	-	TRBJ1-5	TGTGCCAGTAGTATAGGGGGAGACTATCAGCCCCAGCATTTT	CASSIGGDYQPQHF
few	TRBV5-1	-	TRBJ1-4	TGCGCCAGCAGCTTGGGACAGGTGGACGGTAATGAAAAACTGTTTTTT	CASSLGQVDGNEKLFF
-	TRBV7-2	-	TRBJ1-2	TGTGCCAGCAGCCCGACAGTGAACTATGGCTACACCTTC	CASSPTVNYGYTF
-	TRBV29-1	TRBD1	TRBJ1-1	TGCAGCGGCCGACAGGGTCTCACTGAAGCTTTCTTT	CSGRQGLTEAFF
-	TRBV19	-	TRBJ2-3	TGTGCCAGTAGTATAGGGGCCACAGATACGCAGTATTTT	CASSIGATDTQYF
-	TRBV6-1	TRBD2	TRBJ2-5	TGTGCCAGCAGTGAACCATTTCGGACTAGCTTTTGGGGAAAGACCCAGTACTTC	CASSEPFRTSFWGKTQYF
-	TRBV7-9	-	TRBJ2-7	TGTGCCAGCAGCTCCGGGACATCTACCTACGAGCAGTACTTC	CASSSGTSTYEQYF
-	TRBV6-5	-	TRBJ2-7	TGTGCCAGCAGTTACTCTGGGGGCCCCTACGAGCAGTACTTC	CASSYSGGPYEQYF